This T cell receptor (beta chain) was obtained from a study of blood T cell repertoires in COVID-19. Overall study context: PBMCs, B-cell-depleted T cells, or T cells provided the cDNA or gDNA that made up the material.

Original methodology: Amplification of reference gene primers was used by the study to estimate nucleated cell counts. The repertoire was sequenced with immunoSEQ multiplex PCR; TCRdb's copy has only in-frame clones and lacks some. The DNA was the basis for D and trimming; V, J and clone size are from that table. The sample holds 210,000 or so clones; about 86% are singletons and the top ten take less than 3.5%. Per germline, CDR1 LGHNA and CDR2 YSLEER. V was cut by 1 base and J by 1 base, with 7 bases left in between. CDR3 length: 15 residues. The rearrangement uses TRBV4-3 and TRBJ2-2; D is uncertain. The sample taken for sequencing was peripheral blood. This receptor was obtained from a man aged 50-59 years with active or convalescent COVID-19. The CDR3 bases are TGCGCCAGCAGCCAAGCTTCAGGGAACACCGGGGAGCTGTTTTTT. This encodes CASSQASGNTGELFF.